The T cell receptor (beta chain) under discussion was sequenced for a study of yellow fever vaccine responses in identical twins. A single record per CDR3 protein comes from TCRdb applying MiXCR to the RT-PCR reads. This sample has under 2,500 distinct CDR3 sequences, with roughly four fifths found just once. Germline CDR1 reads LNHNV; CDR2 reads YYDKDF (reference sequence). This CDR3 is 15 amino acids long. V was clipped by 1 base and J by 2 bases, with 11 bases between them. The material sequenced was T cells from blood (PBMCs), unsorted or a sorted subset (not recorded which), taken before or after yellow fever vaccination (not recorded which). The TCR originated in a woman aged 18-29 years who received the yellow fever vaccine. The V and J genes are TRBV15 and TRBJ1-2, with D possibly matching TRBD1 (5 bases). CDR3 DNA sequence: TGTGCCACCAGCAGAGTAGGGGCGACAAACTATGGCTACACCTTC. Translating gives CATSRVGATNYGYTF.